A selection of T cell receptor beta chains follows, all from one sample in a study of technical replicates of blood from a handful of donors. Sequenced by immunoSEQ multiplex PCR; TCRdb stores in-frame clones only, minus some. Of tens of thousands of clones in the sample, about 93% are singletons; the top ten hold about 4%. The sequencing sample was made of PBMCs. The receptors derive from a human donor in good health. Some clones in this sample may be carry-over from other donors' samples. CDR3s include the opening cysteine and the closing phenylalanine or tryptophan. The D gene is left open where the match is weak. Size is omitted from some rows. Given values are once, few, many or a class for expanded clones.

>TRBV4-3|few|TRBD2|TRBJ2-2
TGCGCCAGCAGCCAAGGACTAGCGGGAGGGCCGAACACCGGGGAGCTGTTTTTT
CASSQGLAGGPNTGELFF
>TRBV5-4|NA|TRBD2|TRBJ2-7
TGTGCCAGCAGCTCCGGGGGGGGCAGCTCCTACGAGCAGTACTTC
CASSSGGGSSYEQYF
>TRBV5-1|NA|TRBD1|TRBJ2-1
TGCGCCAGCAGCTTGACAGGGGGCACTGAGCAGTTCTTC
CASSLTGGTEQFF
>TRBV4-3|NA|NA|TRBJ1-3
TGCGCCAGCAGCCAAGATTTGGCTCAGGACACCATATATTTT
CASSQDLAQDTIYF
>TRBV5-1|NA|TRBD2|TRBJ2-1
TGCGCCAGCAGCTTGGGGGGGGGTGCTAACAATGAGCAGTTCTTC
CASSLGGGANNEQFF
>TRBV7-3|NA|TRBD2|TRBJ2-2
TGTGCCAGCAGCTCTGGACTAGCGGGAGGTGGGGCAGCCGGGGAGCTGTTTTTT
CASSSGLAGGGAAGELFF
>TRBV30|NA|NA|TRBJ1-4
TGTGCCTGGAGTGTACTGGGAGCAACTAATGAAAAACTGTTTTTT
CAWSVLGATNEKLFF
>TRBV6-1|NA|TRBD1|TRBJ1-1
TGTGCCAGCAGTGAAGGGATGACAGGGGTGACTGAAGCTTTCTTT
CASSEGMTGVTEAFF
>TRBV30|NA|NA|TRBJ2-3
TGTGCCTGGAGTGGATTCCGTACGGCAGATACGCAGTATTTT
CAWSGFRTADTQYF
>TRBV5-1|NA|NA|TRBJ1-5
TGCGCCAGCTCCTGGGGGGGCCCCACTCAAGGGCCCCAGCATTTT
CASSWGGPTQGPQHF
>TRBV11-2|NA|NA|TRBJ2-2
TGTGCCAGCAGCCCCACGAACACCGGGGAGCTGTTTTTT
CASSPTNTGELFF
>TRBV6-6|NA|TRBD1|TRBJ1-4
TGTGCCAGCAGTTACTCGGGACAGCATGAAAAACTGTTTTTT
CASSYSGQHEKLFF
>TRBV7-6|NA|TRBD1|TRBJ2-1
TGTGCCAGCAGCCTCTGGACAGGGGGCGATCATCCGAGTGACAATGAGCAGTTCTTC
CASSLWTGGDHPSDNEQFF
>TRBV11-2|once|TRBD2|TRBJ2-3
TGTGCCAGCAGCCTGTCGGGGGGATACACAGATACGCAGTATTTT
CASSLSGGYTDTQYF
>TRBV15|NA|NA|TRBJ2-3
TGTGCCACCAGCAGAGTTTGGGGGCAGGAGAGCACAGATACGCAGTATTTT
CATSRVWGQESTDTQYF
>TRBV6-1|NA|NA|TRBJ1-1
TGTGCCAGCAGTCCGCTCCGGGACACTGAAGCTTTCTTT
CASSPLRDTEAFF
>TRBV30|NA|TRBD1|TRBJ1-5
TGTGCCTGGAGTCTAAGGGGGCACCCGCCCCAGCATTTT
CAWSLRGHPPQHF
>TRBV5-8|NA|TRBD1|TRBJ1-5
TGTGCCAGCAGCTTGGAACAGGGGACGCCCCAGCATTTT
CASSLEQGTPQHF
>TRBV20-1|NA|TRBD2|TRBJ2-7
TGCAGTACCCGACTAGCGGAAGAGCAGTACTTC
CSTRLAEEQYF
>TRBV6-5|NA|NA|TRBJ2-3
TGTGCCAGCAGTTACTCAGGGGCGGCGGGGGATACGCAGTATTTT
CASSYSGAAGDTQYF
>TRBV27|NA|NA|TRBJ2-5
TGTGCCAGCACAAGCCCGGGACTTTGGGAGACCCAGTACTTC
CASTSPGLWETQYF
>TRBV14|NA|TRBD1|TRBJ1-6
TGTGCCAGCAGCCAGACAGGGAATTCACCCCTCCACTTT
CASSQTGNSPLHF
>TRBV20-1|NA|NA|TRBJ1-4
TGCAGTGCTAGGCGCGAAAAACTGTTTTTT
CSARREKLFF
>TRBV5-1|NA|NA|TRBJ1-2
TGCGCCAGCAGCTTAACAGCTATGTTTGGCTACACCTTC
CASSLTAMFGYTF
>TRBV2|NA|TRBD1|TRBJ1-1
TGTGCCAGCGGCCAGGGGGCGGGCACTGAAGCTTTCTTT
CASGQGAGTEAFF
>TRBV5-8|NA|NA|TRBJ2-7
TGTGCCAGACGGCCACGTCAGGCAGGCGACTACGAGCAGTACTTC
CARRPRQAGDYEQYF
>TRBV9|once|TRBD2|TRBJ2-5
TGTGCCAGCAGCGCGAAGCGGGGGGCACAACTCCAAGAGACCCAGTACTTC
CASSAKRGAQLQETQYF
>TRBV7-9|NA|TRBD1|TRBJ2-7
TGTGCCAGCAGCCTGACAGGGGACGAGCAGTACTTC
CASSLTGDEQYF
>TRBV9|once|NA|TRBJ2-1
TGTGCCAGCAGCGTAGGGCGTGGGGGGGCCTCGGATGAGCAGTTCTTC
CASSVGRGGASDEQFF
>TRBV7-2|NA|NA|TRBJ2-7
TGTGCCAGCAGCTTACTTAGCACACTGGACGAGCAGTACTTC
CASSLLSTLDEQYF
>TRBV4-3|NA|NA|TRBJ1-2
TGCGCCAGCAGCCAAGATAGATCAGGGATTAGCTACACCTTC
CASSQDRSGISYTF
>TRBV4-3|NA|TRBD1|TRBJ2-6
TGCGCCAGCAGCCAACAGGGGGCCAACTCTGGGGCCAACGTCCTGACTTTC
CASSQQGANSGANVLTF
>TRBV27|NA|NA|TRBJ2-7
TGTGCCAGCAGTTTATGGGGGGGGCAAAACGAGCAGTACTTC
CASSLWGGQNEQYF
>TRBV2|NA|TRBD1|TRBJ1-3
TGTGCCAGCAGTGGGGGGGACAGTACCATCTCTGGAAACACCATATATTTT
CASSGGDSTISGNTIYF
>TRBV4-3|NA|NA|TRBJ1-1
TGCGCCAGCAGCCAAGATCGGGGGGGAGGATCCAGGTCTTTCTTT
CASSQDRGGGSRSFF
>TRBV10-3|NA|NA|TRBJ1-1
TGTGCCATCAATCCAGGGTACACTGATGGAGCTTTCTTT
CAINPGYTDGAFF
>TRBV4-1|NA|TRBD1|TRBJ1-3
TGCGCCAGCAGCCGGACAGGGACAGGAAACACCATATATTTT
CASSRTGTGNTIYF
>TRBV9|NA|NA|TRBJ2-3
TGTGCCAGCAGCTATCAGGGTACGCAGTATTTT
CASSYQGTQYF
>TRBV19|NA|NA|TRBJ1-1
TGTGCCAGTAGTCCCGGGACAAGGAACACTGAAGCTTTCTTT
CASSPGTRNTEAFF
>TRBV4-3|NA|TRBD2|TRBJ2-3
TGCGCCAGCAGCCAAGGCGCGGGGGGCACTCTAAATACGCAGTATTTT
CASSQGAGGTLNTQYF
>TRBV29-1|NA|TRBD2|TRBJ2-3
TGCAGCGTTGACCAGACTAGCTTAGTTAGAGATACGCAGTATTTT
CSVDQTSLVRDTQYF
>TRBV6-1|NA|TRBD1|TRBJ2-1
TGTGCCAGCAGCACAGGGGAAGGGCAGTTCTTC
CASSTGEGQFF
>TRBV6-7|once|NA|TRBJ2-7
TGTGCCAGCCCTCCCACGGGGGAGCAGTACTTC
CASPPTGEQYF
>TRBV15|NA|TRBD1|TRBJ1-2
TGTGCCACCAGCAGAGATAGGGGGCAATATGGCTACACCTTC
CATSRDRGQYGYTF
>TRBV6-5|NA|TRBD2|TRBJ2-7
TGTGCCAGCAGTTACTCATCCGGGGGGGCCTACGAGCAGTACTTC
CASSYSSGGAYEQYF
>TRBV5-1|NA|TRBD1|TRBJ1-2
TGCGCCAGCAGCCCGGACAGGGGTAATGGCTACACCTTC
CASSPDRGNGYTF
>TRBV12-2|NA|NA|TRBJ2-5
TGTGCAAGTCGCTTAGATGGACTAGCGGGAGGGGATTCAGAGACCCAGTACTTC
CASRLDGLAGGDSETQYF
>TRBV7-9|NA|NA|TRBJ1-1
TGTGCCAGCAGCTTACGAGAGGCAAACACTGAAGCTTTCTTT
CASSLREANTEAFF
>TRBV6-4|NA|TRBD1|TRBJ2-2
TGTGCCAGCAGTTCGGACAGGGAGCCGGCCGGGGAGCTGTTTTTT
CASSSDREPAGELFF
>TRBV6-1|NA|TRBD1|TRBJ1-2
TGTGCCAGCAGCGTGACCGGACAGGGGGTCGGCTACACCTTC
CASSVTGQGVGYTF
>TRBV30|NA|NA|TRBJ2-3
TGTGCCTGGAGTTACAGGGTGTCCACAGATACGCAGTATTTT
CAWSYRVSTDTQYF
>TRBV4-3|NA|NA|TRBJ2-6
TGCGCCAGCAGCCCTCGCGGACTCGGCCAGAGGGCCAACGTCCTGACTTTC
CASSPRGLGQRANVLTF
>TRBV11-1|NA|NA|TRBJ2-1
TGTGCCAGCAGCCACCAGACAGGCCTGGGCTACAATGAGCAGTTCTTC
CASSHQTGLGYNEQFF
>TRBV5-8|once|NA|TRBJ1-1
TGTGCCAGCAGCTCTTGGGCGATGAACACTGAAGCTTTCTTT
CASSSWAMNTEAFF
>TRBV30|NA|TRBD2|TRBJ2-7
TGTGCCTGGAGCGAGCGGGAGTTGAGGGAGCAGTACTTC
CAWSERELREQYF